This T cell receptor (beta chain) derives from a study of T cells after posttransplantation cyclophosphamide. Points from the study as a whole: Skin or GI-infiltrating T cells shared few TRB sequences with blood. Donor CD8+ memory clones often dominated recipient blood repertoires at later times. Recipient CMV seropositivity and CMV reactivation strongly tracked TRB clonality.

Peripheral blood was collected from the related graft donor on the marrow donation day. There are a few counts of this clone. The antigen is undetermined. CDR3 size: 15 residues. Trimming took 6 bases from V and 0 from J, leaving 12 bases between them. Germline V lookup: CDR1 LNHDA, CDR2 SQIVND (reference sequence). Generated by immunoSEQ multiplex PCR, the TCRdb table keeps only in-frame clones and is missing some. The repertoire includes 25,000 to 30,000 clones, 75% to 90% of them detected once, and roughly 3.4% sits in the top ten. The sequenced sample consisted of PBMCs. This TCR was recovered from a man aged 50-60 years. The J gene is TRBJ2-1, the V gene TRBV19, with D uncertain. The CDR3 loop reads CASRSLTGSYNEQFF. The CDR3 DNA follows: TGTGCCAGTAGGTCTCTAACCGGCTCCTACAATGAGCAGTTCTTC.